This T cell receptor beta chain comes out of a study of memory CD4+ T cells and cytomegalovirus serostatus. Notes on the study in general: CMV serostatus prediction reached median AUC 0.95, or 0.91 with US-trained model. 67 of 164 known CMV-associated TCRbeta sequences appeared in CD4+ memory.

In regard to this clone: Antigen specificity is unknown.

The junction had 10 bases not matched to a gene; V was cut back by 10 bases and J by 6 bases. CDR1 ENHRY and CDR2 SYGVKD come from the germline V gene. The CDR3 covers 15 residues. Single viable CD3+CD4+CD8-CD45RO+ cells were sorted as the memory CD4+ T cells. After thawing, CD4+ T cells were positively selected. The repertoire was sequenced with immunoSEQ multiplex PCR; TCRdb's copy has only in-frame clones and lacks some. The data contain about 96,000 clones, about 80% of them seen just once; the ten biggest clones take up about 4%. Sequencing was done on a sample of memory CD4+ T cells from blood. This TCR was sampled from an adult in good health and CMV-seropositive. The chain employs TRBV10-3 and TRBJ2-1; TRBD2 matches 12 bases. The CDR3 reads CASRTSGTTLNEQFF. The CDR3 bases are TGTGCCAGCCGGACTAGCGGGACGACCCTCAATGAGCAGTTCTTC.